This T cell receptor (beta chain) was documented in a study of T cell repertoires in cytomegalovirus infection. This clonotype was recorded many times. What it binds is not known. The V and J ends lost 7 bases and 0 bases, in that order; junction bases with no gene match: 5. The CDR3 is made up of 14 amino acids. TCRdb re-called the reads through MiXCR, storing one row per CDR3 protein. The sample consists of about 360,000 distinct CDR3 sequences, roughly 34% of them appearing once. Source: cultured PBMCs, taken from culture after CMV antigen stimulation. This TCR came from a human donor in good health (CMV status not recorded). Some clones in this sample may be carry-over from other donors' samples. The rearrangement joins TRBV12-3 or TRBV12-4 to TRBJ2-7, with 8 bases matching TRBD2. The CDR3 DNA is TGTGCCAGCACGCGCGGGGGGTCCTCCTACGAGCAGTACTTC. Its protein product is CASTRGGSSYEQYF.